The rows below give T cell receptor beta chains drawn from one sample of a study of technical replicates of blood from four donors. Data came from immunoSEQ multiplex PCR; TCRdb stores just in-frame clones and leaves some out. The sample consists of about 80,000 clones, 94% of them appearing once. Sequencing used T cells isolated from PBMCs. These receptors all stem from a human donor in good health. The CDR3 runs from the conserved cysteine through the conserved F or W. Fields, in order: V gene, D gene, clone size, J gene, CDR3 DNA, CDR3 protein. D genes are given only for firm matches. Clone size appears in some rows only: once, few, many, or a class for an expanded clone.

V: TRBV5-6; D: NA; size: NA; J: TRBJ2-7; DNA: TGTGCCAGCAGCTGGAGACAGAGCTACGAGCAGTACTTC; CDR3: CASSWRQSYEQYF
V: TRBV5-4; D: TRBD2; size: NA; J: TRBJ2-7; DNA: TGTGCCAGCAGCTCCGGGACTAGCGACGAGCAGTACTTC; CDR3: CASSSGTSDEQYF
V: TRBV7-2; D: NA; size: NA; J: TRBJ1-5; DNA: TGTGCCAGCAGCCTAAGGGGAATCTGGCAGCCCCAGCATTTT; CDR3: CASSLRGIWQPQHF
V: TRBV7-8; D: NA; size: NA; J: TRBJ1-1; DNA: TGTGCCAGCAGCTCAACCCGACAGGTGGTTGAAGCTTTCTTT; CDR3: CASSSTRQVVEAFF
V: TRBV2; D: NA; size: NA; J: TRBJ2-5; DNA: TGTGCCAGCAGTGAGTTGGGGGCGCGGTGGGAGACCCAGTACTTC; CDR3: CASSELGARWETQYF
V: TRBV20-1; D: NA; size: NA; J: TRBJ2-1; DNA: TGCAGTGCTGGTTTTACAGATGAGCAGTTCTTC; CDR3: CSAGFTDEQFF
V: TRBV19; D: TRBD1; size: NA; J: TRBJ2-2; DNA: TGTGCCAGTAGTCTCGGGACAGGGGGTTCCACCGGGGAGCTGTTTTTT; CDR3: CASSLGTGGSTGELFF
V: TRBV19; D: NA; size: NA; J: TRBJ1-5; DNA: TGTGCCAGTAGTCAGAATCAGCCCCAGCATTTT; CDR3: CASSQNQPQHF
V: TRBV7-9; D: TRBD2; size: NA; J: TRBJ2-7; DNA: TGTGCCAGCAGCCTAGCATTAGCGGGACAATACGAGCAGTACTTC; CDR3: CASSLALAGQYEQYF
V: TRBV7-3; D: NA; size: NA; J: TRBJ2-5; DNA: TGTGCCAGCAGCTTTGTGTGGGAGGGGGGCCAAGAGACCCAGTACTTC; CDR3: CASSFVWEGGQETQYF
V: TRBV5-4; D: TRBD2; size: NA; J: TRBJ2-1; DNA: TGTGCCAGCAGTTGGACCGGGACTAGCGGTAATGAGCAGTTCTTC; CDR3: CASSWTGTSGNEQFF
V: TRBV4-1; D: TRBD2; size: NA; J: TRBJ2-7; DNA: TGCGCCAGCAGCCAAGCGCTAGCGGGAGTGTACGAGCAGTACTTC; CDR3: CASSQALAGVYEQYF
V: TRBV4-3; D: NA; size: NA; J: TRBJ2-7; DNA: TGCGCCAGCAGCCAAGGGGCCAAAAGCTCCTACGAGCAGTACTTC; CDR3: CASSQGAKSSYEQYF
V: TRBV7-9; D: NA; size: NA; J: TRBJ1-2; DNA: TGTGCCAGCAGCTTGGCCGATTATGGCTACACCTTC; CDR3: CASSLADYGYTF
V: TRBV4-3; D: NA; size: NA; J: TRBJ2-3; DNA: TGCGCCAGCAGCCAAGAGCCTAGCGAATGGGATACGCAGTATTTT; CDR3: CASSQEPSEWDTQYF
V: TRBV5-1; D: TRBD2; size: NA; J: TRBJ2-3; DNA: TGCGCCAGCAGCTTGGTGACTAGCGGGAGTTTAACAGATACGCAGTATTTT; CDR3: CASSLVTSGSLTDTQYF
V: TRBV5-4; D: NA; size: NA; J: TRBJ2-7; DNA: TGTGCCAGCAGCTCAGGTGAATTGGAGCAGTACTTC; CDR3: CASSSGELEQYF
V: TRBV9; D: TRBD1; size: NA; J: TRBJ2-7; DNA: TGTGCCAGCAGCGTCCTGGACAGGGGGAACTACGAGCAGTACTTC; CDR3: CASSVLDRGNYEQYF
V: TRBV30; D: TRBD1; size: NA; J: TRBJ2-5; DNA: TGTGCCTGGGGGACAGGGGGGTCAGTTGAGACCCAGTACTTC; CDR3: CAWGTGGSVETQYF
V: TRBV5-1; D: NA; size: NA; J: TRBJ2-5; DNA: TGCGCCAGCAGCTTGCGGGGGGCGGAAGAGACCCAGTACTTC; CDR3: CASSLRGAEETQYF
V: TRBV27; D: TRBD2; size: NA; J: TRBJ2-3; DNA: TGTGCCAGCAGTCGACTAGCGGGGGATCCAGATACGCAGTATTTT; CDR3: CASSRLAGDPDTQYF
V: TRBV7-9; D: NA; size: few; J: TRBJ1-1; DNA: TGTGCCAGCAGCTTAGATACAGGACGTGCTTTCTTT; CDR3: CASSLDTGRAFF
V: TRBV11-3; D: NA; size: NA; J: TRBJ2-7; DNA: TGTGCCAGCAGCCCGAGGACAGCCGTGTACGAGCAGTACTTC; CDR3: CASSPRTAVYEQYF
V: TRBV28; D: TRBD1; size: NA; J: TRBJ2-7; DNA: TGTGCCAGCAGGGGGACAGTTAGCTACGAGCAGTACTTC; CDR3: CASRGTVSYEQYF
V: TRBV6-6; D: TRBD1; size: NA; J: TRBJ2-3; DNA: TGTGCCAGCAGTTCCGGGACAGGGGGGACAGATACGCAGTATTTT; CDR3: CASSSGTGGTDTQYF
V: TRBV5-4; D: TRBD2; size: NA; J: TRBJ2-1; DNA: TGTGCCAGCAGCGCTAGCGGGAGTTACAATGAGCAGTTCTTC; CDR3: CASSASGSYNEQFF
V: TRBV6-5; D: NA; size: NA; J: TRBJ2-7; DNA: TGTGCCAGCAGTACTCGGGGGACTGCTTACGAGCAGTACTTC; CDR3: CASSTRGTAYEQYF
V: TRBV25-1; D: TRBD1; size: NA; J: TRBJ2-5; DNA: TGTGCCAGCAGTCCCGGACAGGGTCAAGAGACCCAGTACTTC; CDR3: CASSPGQGQETQYF
V: TRBV7-3; D: NA; size: NA; J: TRBJ1-1; DNA: TGTGCCAGCAGCTTAACTAGGACAGAGAACACTGAAGCTTTCTTT; CDR3: CASSLTRTENTEAFF
V: TRBV6-5; D: TRBD2; size: NA; J: TRBJ2-3; DNA: TGTGCCAGCAGTTACGGGACTATCGGAGATACGCAGTATTTT; CDR3: CASSYGTIGDTQYF
V: TRBV27; D: NA; size: NA; J: TRBJ1-5; DNA: TGTGCCAGCGCTACGGGCAATCAGCCCCAGCATTTT; CDR3: CASATGNQPQHF
V: TRBV7-6; D: NA; size: NA; J: TRBJ1-1; DNA: TGTGCCAGCAGCCTAAACACTGAAGCTTTCTTT; CDR3: CASSLNTEAFF
V: TRBV7-8; D: NA; size: NA; J: TRBJ1-5; DNA: TGTGCCAGCGGTATTAGTGGGCTGAGCAATCAGCCCCAGCATTTT; CDR3: CASGISGLSNQPQHF
V: TRBV6-6; D: NA; size: NA; J: TRBJ2-7; DNA: TGTGCCAGCAGTTACTCGAGAGTGGCTTCGGGGTGGGAGCAGTACTTC; CDR3: CASSYSRVASGWEQYF
V: TRBV7-3; D: NA; size: NA; J: TRBJ1-1; DNA: TGTGCCAGCAGCGTTCACGGGGGTCGGGGGAACACTGAAGCTTTCTTT; CDR3: CASSVHGGRGNTEAFF
V: TRBV14; D: TRBD2; size: once; J: TRBJ2-7; DNA: TGTGCCAGCAGCCAAGAACCTAGCGGGAGTGGCGAGCAGTACTTC; CDR3: CASSQEPSGSGEQYF
V: TRBV29-1; D: TRBD2; size: NA; J: TRBJ2-1; DNA: TGCAGCGTTGCCGGGAGGGCTTACAATGAGCAGTTCTTC; CDR3: CSVAGRAYNEQFF
V: TRBV11-1; D: NA; size: NA; J: TRBJ1-1; DNA: TGTGCCAGCAGCTTAGAAGCGGCGAACACTGAAGCTTTCTTT; CDR3: CASSLEAANTEAFF
V: TRBV7-2; D: NA; size: NA; J: TRBJ1-1; DNA: TGTGCCAGCAGCCCGGGAGAGCGGAACACTGAAGCTTTCTTT; CDR3: CASSPGERNTEAFF
V: TRBV5-1; D: NA; size: NA; J: TRBJ1-5; DNA: TGCGCCAGCAGCTTAACAGGCCCTCCTAATAGCAATCAGCCCCAGCATTTT; CDR3: CASSLTGPPNSNQPQHF
V: TRBV18; D: TRBD1; size: NA; J: TRBJ1-2; DNA: TGTGCCAGCTCACCGACAGGGAACTATGGCTACACCTTC; CDR3: CASSPTGNYGYTF
V: TRBV7-2; D: TRBD2; size: once; J: TRBJ2-1; DNA: TGTGCCAGCAGCTCACTCAGCGGGGTACGGGAGCAGTTCTTC; CDR3: CASSSLSGVREQFF
V: TRBV28; D: TRBD1; size: NA; J: TRBJ2-7; DNA: TGTGCCAGCAGTCTCGGACAGGGCTACGAGCAGTACTTC; CDR3: CASSLGQGYEQYF
V: TRBV11-2; D: NA; size: NA; J: TRBJ1-5; DNA: TGTGCCAGCAGCTTAGAGCACGGGGGACAGCCCCAGCATTTT; CDR3: CASSLEHGGQPQHF
V: TRBV4-2; D: TRBD2; size: NA; J: TRBJ2-1; DNA: TGTGCCAGCAGCCAAGATAACAGCGGGGCCTACAATGAGCAGTTCTTC; CDR3: CASSQDNSGAYNEQFF
V: TRBV28; D: NA; size: once; J: TRBJ2-7; DNA: TGTGCCAGCAGTTTCTATCAGGACGAGCAGTACTTC; CDR3: CASSFYQDEQYF
V: TRBV9; D: NA; size: NA; J: TRBJ2-1; DNA: TGTGCCAGCAGCGTAGGGGGCAGAGACAATGAGCAGTTCTTC; CDR3: CASSVGGRDNEQFF
V: TRBV9; D: TRBD2; size: NA; J: TRBJ2-1; DNA: TGTGCCAGCGCGGTGTCGGGGGGACTAGCGACAATGGGGCAGTTCTTC; CDR3: CASAVSGGLATMGQFF
V: TRBV30; D: TRBD1; size: NA; J: TRBJ2-1; DNA: TGTGCCTGGGGACAGGGCCATGAGCAGTTCTTC; CDR3: CAWGQGHEQFF
V: TRBV29-1; D: TRBD1; size: few; J: TRBJ1-1; DNA: TGCAGCGTTGAAGGGGGACAGGGAAGGACTGAAGCTTTCTTT; CDR3: CSVEGGQGRTEAFF
V: TRBV11-3; D: NA; size: NA; J: TRBJ1-4; DNA: TGTGCCAGCAGCTTATACGGGGATGCAACTAATGAAAAACTGTTTTTT; CDR3: CASSLYGDATNEKLFF
V: TRBV12-5; D: TRBD1; size: NA; J: TRBJ1-2; DNA: TGTGCTAGTGGTTTGGTGACAGGGGGCGAGATCTATGGCTACACCTTC; CDR3: CASGLVTGGEIYGYTF
V: TRBV29-1; D: TRBD1; size: NA; J: TRBJ2-3; DNA: TGCAGCGCCGGGGACAGACTCACAGATACGCAGTATTTT; CDR3: CSAGDRLTDTQYF
V: TRBV21-1; D: NA; size: NA; J: TRBJ1-1; DNA: TGTGCCAGCAGCCGCGGAAGGGCTTTCTTT; CDR3: CASSRGRAFF
V: TRBV7-9; D: TRBD1; size: few; J: TRBJ1-5; DNA: TGTGCCAGCAGCTCGGACAGGGAAGGTAGGCAGGGACAGCCCCAGCATTTT; CDR3: CASSSDREGRQGQPQHF
V: TRBV19; D: NA; size: once; J: TRBJ1-5; DNA: TGTGCCAGTAGTACAGGAGGAAGTAGCAATCAGCCCCAGCATTTT; CDR3: CASSTGGSSNQPQHF
V: TRBV28; D: TRBD2; size: NA; J: TRBJ2-1; DNA: TGTGCCAGCAGTTTATCAAGCGGACTAGGCAATGAGCAGTTCTTC; CDR3: CASSLSSGLGNEQFF
V: TRBV11-2; D: NA; size: NA; J: TRBJ1-2; DNA: TGTGCCAGCAGCCCCCGAAGGACAGTGAATTACCCATTCTATGGCTACACCTTC; CDR3: CASSPRRTVNYPFYGYTF